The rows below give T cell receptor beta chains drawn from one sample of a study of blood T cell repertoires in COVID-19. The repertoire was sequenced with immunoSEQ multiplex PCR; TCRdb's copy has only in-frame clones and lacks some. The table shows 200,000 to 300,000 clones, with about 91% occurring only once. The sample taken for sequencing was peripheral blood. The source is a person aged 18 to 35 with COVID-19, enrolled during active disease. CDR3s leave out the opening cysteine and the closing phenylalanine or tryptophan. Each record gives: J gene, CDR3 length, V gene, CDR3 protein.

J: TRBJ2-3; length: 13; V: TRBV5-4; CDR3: ASSLRAGVGDTQY
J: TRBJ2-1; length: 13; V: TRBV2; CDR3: ASRGTSGFYNEQF
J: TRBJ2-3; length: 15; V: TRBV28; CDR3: ASSQLGGDTTTDTQY
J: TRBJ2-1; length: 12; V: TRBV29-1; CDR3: SVGTSGGLNEQF
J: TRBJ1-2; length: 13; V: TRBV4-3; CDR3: ASSQDAGGRYGYT
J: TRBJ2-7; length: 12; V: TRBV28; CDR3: ASSLSGRAHEQY
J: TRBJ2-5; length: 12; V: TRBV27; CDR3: ASRQQGAQETQY
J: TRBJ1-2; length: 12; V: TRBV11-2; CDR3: ASSLAQGALGYT
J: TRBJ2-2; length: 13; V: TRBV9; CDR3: ASSPRGGTNGELF
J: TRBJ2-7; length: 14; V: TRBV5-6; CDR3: ASSLGTGLYYYEQY
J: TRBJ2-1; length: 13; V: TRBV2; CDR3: ASSNSGNSYNEQF
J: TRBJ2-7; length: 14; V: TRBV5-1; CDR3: ASSLDLGQGLNEQY
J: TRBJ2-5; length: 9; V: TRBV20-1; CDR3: SARTGETQY
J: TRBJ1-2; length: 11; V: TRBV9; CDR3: ASSVDSGYGYT
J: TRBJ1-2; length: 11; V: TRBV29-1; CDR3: SVPGQPNYGYT
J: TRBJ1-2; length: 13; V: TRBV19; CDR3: ASTSPTTGVYGYT
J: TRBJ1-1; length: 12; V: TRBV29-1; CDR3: SVESLSLNTEAF
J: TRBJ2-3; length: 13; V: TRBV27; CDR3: ASSFYETSTDTQY
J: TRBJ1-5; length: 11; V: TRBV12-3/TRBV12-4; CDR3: ASTGRTFEPQH
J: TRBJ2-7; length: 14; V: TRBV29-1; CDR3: SVEGGGAGPTYEQY
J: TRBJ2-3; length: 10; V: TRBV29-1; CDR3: SVRDSTDTQY
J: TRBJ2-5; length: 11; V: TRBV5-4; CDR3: ASHLRVGETQY
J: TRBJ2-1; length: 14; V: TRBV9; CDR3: ASSPPSGSGFVEQF
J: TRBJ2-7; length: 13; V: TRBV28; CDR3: ASSLMGQQPYEQY
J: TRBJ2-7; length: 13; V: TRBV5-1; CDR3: ASRPGLAGVGEQY
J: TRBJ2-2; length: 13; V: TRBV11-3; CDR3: ASSSDGENTGELF
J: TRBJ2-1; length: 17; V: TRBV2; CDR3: ASSTPGTSGRTSYNEQF
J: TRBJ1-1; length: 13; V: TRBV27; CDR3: ASSSHRVMNTEAF
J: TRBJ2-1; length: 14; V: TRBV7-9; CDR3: ASSLSTSGDYNEQF
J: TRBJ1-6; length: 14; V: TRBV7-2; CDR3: ASSFGGGVGSSPLH
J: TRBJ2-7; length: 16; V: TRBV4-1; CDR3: ASSQNLRASGTTYEQY
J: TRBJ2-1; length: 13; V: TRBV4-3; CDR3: ASSQSRGLFEEQF
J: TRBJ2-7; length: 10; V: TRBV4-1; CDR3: ASSPTGDEQY
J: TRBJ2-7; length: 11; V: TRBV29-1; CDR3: SVHTGETYEQY